This T cell receptor (beta chain) was captured by sequencing in a study of control samples from healthy donors and cancer patients. V lost 2 bases to trimming and J lost 1 base, with 15 bases between them. This CDR3 has 16 amino acids. Germline-derived CDR1 and CDR2 are MNHEY and SVGAGI. Produced via immunoSEQ multiplex PCR; TCRdb's table is partial and in-frame only. Of about 130,000 clones listed, roughly nine tenths are singletons. Sequenced input: blood. The clonotype comes from a man between 18 and 29 years old in good health. The rearrangement uses TRBV6-5 and TRBJ2-7; the D gene is possibly TRBD2 (5 bases). The DNA for the CDR3 is TGTGCCAGCAGTTACATGCCAGCGGCTTCTTCCTACGAGCAGTACTTC. This sequence encodes CASSYMPAASSYEQYF.